The next 22 T cell receptor beta chains were all read from a single sample in a study of radiation and T cells in renal cell carcinoma. Regarding treatment: 15 Gy SBRT to primary tumor, nephrectomy 4 weeks later. Profiling relied on immunoSEQ multiplex PCR, and the TCRdb table lists in-frame clones only, not all of them. Of nearly 20,000 clones listed, just over 60% are singletons. Sequenced here: tumor tissue, sampled from a patient whose treatment included radiotherapy and nephrectomy. Source of these receptors: a woman aged 70-85 years with renal cell carcinoma.

The count of this clone is one. The chain carries TRBV7-9 and TRBJ1-1; D may be TRBD1 (5 bases). This CDR3 has 13 residues. Per germline, CDR1 SEHNR and CDR2 FQNEAQ (reference sequence). Trimming removed 5 bases at V and 1 base at J, with 8 bases between. CDR3 in DNA: TGTGCCAGCAGCGGGGCCTGGAACACTGAAGCTTTCTTT. Translated: CASSGAWNTEAFF.

The chain uses TRBV6-6 and TRBJ1-3; D gene unclear. The length of the CDR3 is 13 residues. The V and J ends lost 4 bases and 4 bases respectively, with 8 bases between them. The germline V gene has CDR1 MNHNY and CDR2 SVGAGI (reference sequence). The CDR3, as DNA: TGTGCCAGCAGTTCCTTAGGGGGAAACACCATATATTTT. This translates into CASSSLGGNTIYF.

The chain joins TRBV7-9 to TRBJ1-5; tentative D call: TRBD1 (5 bases). Trimming cost V 5 bases and J 2 bases, with 13 bases left between them. The CDR3 covers 15 residues. Germline V gene lookup returns CDR1 SEHNR and CDR2 FQNEAQ (reference sequence). The CDR3 region is CASSGPGVGNQPQHF. The CDR3 coding sequence is TGTGCCAGCAGCGGACCGGGGGTAGGCAATCAGCCCCAGCATTTT.

This rearrangement joins TRBV19 to TRBJ2-7; 8 bases are shared with TRBD2. Losses at the gene ends were 4 bases for V and 2 bases for J; bases not matched to a gene: 7. The CDR3 spans 15 residues. In germline, CDR1 is LNHDA, CDR2 SQIVND (reference sequence). The CDR3 sequence is CASSNGAGVTYEQYF. DNA for the CDR3: TGTGCCAGTAGTAATGGAGCGGGGGTGACCTACGAGCAGTACTTC.

This clone occurred a few times. Here the CDR3 DNA reads TGTGCCAGCAGCTTAGCGACAAAAGCTTTCTTT. Translation gives CASSLATKAFF. V and J are TRBV7-8 and TRBJ1-1, with D unresolved. CDR3 length: 11 residues. Trimming took 0 bases from V and 9 from J, leaving 5 bases between them. Germline V gene lookup returns CDR1 SGHVS and CDR2 FQNEAQ.

The chain carries TRBV19 and TRBJ1-5; D ambiguous. The CDR3 runs 12 residues. The germline V gene encodes CDR1 LNHDA and CDR2 SQIVND (reference sequence). Trimming stripped 4 bases from V and 5 bases from J, with 6 bases between. This chain's CDR3 is CASSSQYQPQHF. The CDR3 bases are TGTGCCAGTAGTAGTCAGTATCAGCCCCAGCATTTT.

By share, this clone counts as medium-sized. This chain joins TRBV2 and TRBJ1-1; the D gene is possibly TRBD1 (5 bases). Between the trimmed V and J ends, which lost 7 bases and 4 bases, there was a span of 13 bases. Germline V lookup: CDR1 SNHLY, CDR2 FYNNEI. This CDR3 has 13 amino acids. CDR3 sequence: CASITRVVTEAFF. The CDR3 region has the DNA TGTGCCAGCATCACCAGGGTCGTCACTGAAGCTTTCTTT. Together with reference TRBV2 and TRBJ1-1, the CDR3 gives the full variable domain: EPEVTQTPSHQVTQMGQEVILRCVPISNHLYFYWYRQILGQKVEFLVSFYNNEISEKSEIFDDQFSVERPDGSNFTLKIRSTKLEDSAMYFCASITRVVTEAFFGQGTRLTVV.

The chain's CDR3 is CASSQSGGGETQYF. CDR3 DNA: TGTGCCAGCAGCCAGAGCGGGGGCGGGGAGACCCAGTACTTC. The chain has TRBV7-9 and TRBJ2-5, with 8 positions matching TRBD2. CDR3 length: 14 amino acids. Germline values: CDR1 SEHNR, CDR2 FQNEAQ (reference sequence). V trimming: 5 bases; J trimming: 5 bases; junction bases outside the gene matches: 7.

The CDR3 DNA is TGTGCCACCAGCAGGCTGACAGGAGGGTTTAGCAATCAGCCCCAGCATTTT. Encoded protein: CATSRLTGGFSNQPQHF. The V and J genes are TRBV15 and TRBJ1-5; tentative D call: TRBD1 (6 bases). Germline CDR1 and CDR2: LNHNV and YYDKDF (reference sequence). The CDR3 spans 17 residues. V was shortened by 3 bases and J by 0 bases, with 15 bases between the two germline ends. Complete variable domain (other parts from reference TRBV15 and TRBJ1-5): DAMVIQNPRYQVTQFGKPVTLSCSQTLNHNVMYWYQQKSSQAPKLLFHYYDKDFNNEADTPDNFQSRRPNTSFCFLDIRSPGLGDTAMYLCATSRLTGGFSNQPQHFGDGTRLSIL.

The CDR3 DNA reads as TGTGCCAGCAGCGTAGGGCTAGCGACCACAGATACGCAGTATTTT. Amino acids: CASSVGLATTDTQYF. V is TRBV9 and J is TRBJ2-3; TRBD2 is a possible D gene (6 bases). Looked up from germline, CDR1 is SGDLS and CDR2 is YYNGEE. The CDR3 runs 15 residues. The ends were cut back, 0 bases at V and 2 bases at J, with 10 bases in the middle.

V is TRBV27 and J is TRBJ1-2, with D unresolved. V lost 8 bases, J lost 5 bases, and 12 bases lay in between. Germline CDR1 MNHEY, CDR2 SMNVEV (reference sequence). There are 12 residues in the CDR3. This chain's CDR3 is CASGGLGYGYTF. The CDR3 DNA is TGTGCCAGCGGAGGGTTGGGGTATGGCTACACCTTC.

This chain joins TRBV15 and TRBJ1-5; a possible D gene is TRBD1 (6 bases). Germline V gives CDR1 LNHNV, CDR2 YYDKDF (reference sequence). V dropped 0 bases and J dropped 6 bases, with 15 bases sitting between them. The CDR3 totals 16 residues. CDR3 coding DNA: TGTGCCACCAGCAGAGATGACCGAGGGGGTCTTCAGCCCCAGCATTTT. Amino acids: CATSRDDRGGLQPQHF.

V is TRBV7-2 and J is TRBJ2-7; D might be TRBD2 (6 bases). From germline, CDR1 is SGHTA and CDR2 FQGNSA. The CDR3 extends over 15 amino acids. V lost 4 bases, J lost 4 bases, and 17 bases lay in between. CDR3 in DNA: TGTGCCAGCAGCTCCAGCCCCACCCTAGCGTACGAGCAGTACTTC. This codes for CASSSSPTLAYEQYF.

This clone was recorded a few times. The chain is built from TRBV6-1 and TRBJ1-5; D is possibly TRBD1 (6 bases). This CDR3 has 13 residues. Germline CDR1 and CDR2: MNHNS and SASEGT. Trimming cost V 5 bases and J 9 bases, with 14 bases left between them. In nucleotides, the CDR3 is TGTGCCAGCAGTACAGGGCCCTTAGGGCCCCAGCATTTT. It codes for CASSTGPLGPQHF.

This clone has just one count. The chain joins TRBV9 to TRBJ2-7; D is uncertain. The CDR3 extends over 14 amino acids. Germline values: CDR1 SGDLS, CDR2 YYNGEE. Trimming stripped 4 bases from V and 0 bases from J, with 11 bases between. The CDR3 region has the DNA TGTGCCAGCAGCCCCTACTTTAGCTCCTACGAGCAGTACTTC. Translated, it gives CASSPYFSSYEQYF.

The sample holds a few counts of this clone. This chain joins TRBV23-1 and TRBJ1-1; D uncertain. TRBV23-1 qualifies as an ORF whose function is uncertain. This CDR3 contains 13 residues. The V and J ends lost 4 bases and 5 bases respectively, with 11 bases between them. CDR3 bases: TGCGCCAGCAGTCTACCCGTCCGTACTGAAGCTTTCTTT. Its protein is CASSLPVRTEAFF.

The V and J genes are TRBV19 and TRBJ1-3, with 9 bases aligning to TRBD1. CDR3 length: 16 residues. V lost 5 bases and J lost 2; bases outside the gene matches: 7. From germline, CDR1 is LNHDA and CDR2 SQIVND (reference sequence). The CDR3 coding sequence is TGTGCCAGTAGTCCCTCCTGGGACAGGGCTGGAAACACCATATATTTT. This encodes CASSPSWDRAGNTIYF.

The chain employs TRBV27 and TRBJ1-5; tentative D call: TRBD1 (5 bases). The ends were cut back, 6 bases at V and 4 bases at J, with 13 bases in the middle. The CDR3 is 14 residues long. Germline CDR1 is MNHEY and CDR2 is SMNVEV (reference sequence). CDR3 sequence reads: CASSLVRTNQPQHF. The CDR3 bases are TGTGCCAGCAGCTTGGTACGGACAAATCAGCCCCAGCATTTT.

The rearrangement uses TRBV6-1 and TRBJ2-3; possible D gene TRBD1, 6 bases. Germline V gene sequence: CDR1 MNHNS, CDR2 SASEGT. The CDR3 sequence is 13 residues long. Trimming took 5 bases from V and 6 from J, leaving 12 bases between them. As DNA, the CDR3 is TGTGCCAGCAGTCCTTCTCAGGGGGATACGCAGTATTTT. Protein: CASSPSQGDTQYF.

Only a few counts were recorded for this clone. This chain connects TRBV28 to TRBJ2-7; 7 bases agree with TRBD2. The ends lost 5 bases at V and 0 bases at J; junction bases unmatched: 4. CDR1 MDHEN and CDR2 SYDVKM come from the germline V gene. The CDR3 has 14 amino acids. CDR3: CASSPRGSSYEQYF. The DNA for the CDR3 is TGTGCCAGCAGTCCACGCGGGAGCTCCTACGAGCAGTACTTC. The entire variable domain, with the rest obtained from reference TRBV28 and TRBJ2-7, is as follows: DVKVTQSSRYLVKRTGEKVFLECVQDMDHENMFWYRQDPGLGLRLIYFSYDVKMKEKGDIPEGYSVSREKKERFSLILESASTNQTSMYLCASSPRGSSYEQYFGPGTRLTVT.

The V gene is TRBV5-6, the J gene TRBJ1-5; D remains unclear. CDR1 and CDR2 from the germline V gene are SGHDT and YYEEEE. V lost 0 bases, J lost 4 bases, and 5 bases lay in between. This CDR3 spans 13 amino acids. The CDR3 sequence is CASSLGVNQPQHF. As DNA, the CDR3 is TGTGCCAGCAGCTTGGGCGTGAATCAGCCCCAGCATTTT.

The chain joins TRBV19 to TRBJ1-1; no clear D gene. Germline assignment: CDR1 LNHDA and CDR2 SQIVND (reference sequence). CDR3 length: 12 residues. V was trimmed by 6 bases and J by 1 base, leaving 6 bases between them. The CDR3 protein is CASRGGNTEAFF. In nucleotides, the CDR3 is TGTGCCAGTAGGGGCGGGAACACTGAAGCTTTCTTT.